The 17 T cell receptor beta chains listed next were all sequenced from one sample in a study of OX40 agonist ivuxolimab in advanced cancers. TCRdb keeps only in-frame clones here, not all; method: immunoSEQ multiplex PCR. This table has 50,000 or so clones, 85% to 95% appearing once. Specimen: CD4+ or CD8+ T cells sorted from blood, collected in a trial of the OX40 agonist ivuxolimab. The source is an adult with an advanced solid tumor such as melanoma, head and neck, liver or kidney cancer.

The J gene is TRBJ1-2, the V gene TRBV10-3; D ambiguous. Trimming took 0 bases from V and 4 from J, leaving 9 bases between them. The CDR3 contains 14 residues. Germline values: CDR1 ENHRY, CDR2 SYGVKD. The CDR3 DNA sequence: TGTGCCATCAGTGAGTCCGGCAGCTTCTATGGCTACACCTTC. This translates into CAISESGSFYGYTF.

As DNA, the CDR3 is TGTGCCAGCAGTTGGGGTGCGGATGGCTACACCTTC. It yields the protein CASSWGADGYTF. This chain connects TRBV6-5 to TRBJ1-2; D gene uncertain. Between the trimmed V and J ends, which lost 4 bases and 6 bases, there was a span of 9 bases. Germline CDR1 and CDR2: MNHEY and SVGAGI. The CDR3 is 12 residues long.

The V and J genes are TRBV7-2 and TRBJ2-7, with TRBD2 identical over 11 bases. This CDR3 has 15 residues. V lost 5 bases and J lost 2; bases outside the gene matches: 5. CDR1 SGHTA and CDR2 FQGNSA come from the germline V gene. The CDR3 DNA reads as TGTGCCAGCAGCATGGGACTAGCGGAGGCCTACGAGCAGTACTTC. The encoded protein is CASSMGLAEAYEQYF.

CDR3 DNA: TGTGCCAGCAGCTTATTCGGGACAGGACCTAGCACAGATACGCAGTATTTT. Translated, it gives CASSLFGTGPSTDTQYF. The V and J genes are TRBV7-2 and TRBJ2-3; TRBD1 aligns across 8 bases. This CDR3 spans 17 amino acids. Germline V gives CDR1 SGHTA, CDR2 FQGNSA. V was pared by 2 bases and J by 0 bases, with 7 bases of the junction left unmatched.

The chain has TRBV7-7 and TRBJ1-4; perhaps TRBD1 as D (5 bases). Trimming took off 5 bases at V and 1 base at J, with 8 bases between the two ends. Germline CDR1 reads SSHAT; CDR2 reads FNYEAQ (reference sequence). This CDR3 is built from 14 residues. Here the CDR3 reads CASSATVTNEKLFF. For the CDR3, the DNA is TGTGCCAGCAGCGCGACAGTAACTAATGAAAAACTGTTTTTT.

The CDR3 DNA reads TGTGCCAGCAGCCCTTACAGGACTGCTTCCTACGAGCAGTACTTC. Protein product: CASSPYRTASYEQYF. V gene TRBV6-5 combines with J gene TRBJ2-5, with D perhaps assigned TRBD1 or TRBD2 (5 bases each). The end of the DNA is better explained by TRBJ2-7, so the J call may be wrong. Germline CDR1 reads MNHEY; CDR2 reads SVGAGI. This CDR3 has 15 residues.

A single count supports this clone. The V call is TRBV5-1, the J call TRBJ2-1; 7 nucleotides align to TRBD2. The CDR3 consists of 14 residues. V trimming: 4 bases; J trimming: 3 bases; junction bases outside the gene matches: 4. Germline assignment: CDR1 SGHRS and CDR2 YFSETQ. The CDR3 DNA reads TGCGCCAGCAGCCTGGGGACTATCTACAATGAGCAGTTCTTC. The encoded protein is CASSLGTIYNEQFF.

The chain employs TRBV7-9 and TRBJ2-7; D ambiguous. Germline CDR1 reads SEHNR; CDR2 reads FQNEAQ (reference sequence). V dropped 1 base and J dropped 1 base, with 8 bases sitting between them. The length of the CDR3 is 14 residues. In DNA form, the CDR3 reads TGTGCCAGCAGCTTAGGTCATCAATCCTACGAGCAGTACTTC. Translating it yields CASSLGHQSYEQYF.

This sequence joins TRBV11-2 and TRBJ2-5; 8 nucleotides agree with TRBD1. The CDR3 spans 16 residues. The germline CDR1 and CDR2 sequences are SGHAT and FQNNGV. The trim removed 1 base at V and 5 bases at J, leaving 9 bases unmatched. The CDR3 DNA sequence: TGTGCCAGCAGCTTAGCTAATACAGGGGGTGGTGAGACCCAGTACTTC. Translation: CASSLANTGGGETQYF.

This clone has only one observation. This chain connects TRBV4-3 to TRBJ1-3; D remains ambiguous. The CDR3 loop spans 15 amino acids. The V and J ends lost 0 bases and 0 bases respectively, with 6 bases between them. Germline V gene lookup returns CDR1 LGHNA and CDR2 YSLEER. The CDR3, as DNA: TGCGCCAGCAGCCAAGACCCAAACTCTGGAAACACCATATATTTT. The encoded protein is CASSQDPNSGNTIYF.

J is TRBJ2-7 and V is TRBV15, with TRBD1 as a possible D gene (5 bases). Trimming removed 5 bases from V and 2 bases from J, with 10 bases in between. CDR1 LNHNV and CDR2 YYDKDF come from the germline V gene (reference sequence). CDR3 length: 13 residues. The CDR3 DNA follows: TGTGCCACCAGCGCAGGGCGTCCCTACGAGCAGTACTTC. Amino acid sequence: CATSAGRPYEQYF.

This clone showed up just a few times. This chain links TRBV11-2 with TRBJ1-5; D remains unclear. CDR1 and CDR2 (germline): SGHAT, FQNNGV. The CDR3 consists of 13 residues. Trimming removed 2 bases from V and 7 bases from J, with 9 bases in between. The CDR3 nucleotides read TGTGCCAGCAGCTTACGGGGTGCGCAGCCCCAGCATTTT. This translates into CASSLRGAQPQHF.

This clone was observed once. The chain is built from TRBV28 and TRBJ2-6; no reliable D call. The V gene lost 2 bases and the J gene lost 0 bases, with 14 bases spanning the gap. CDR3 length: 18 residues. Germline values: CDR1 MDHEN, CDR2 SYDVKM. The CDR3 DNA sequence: TGTGCCAGCAGTTTACCCCCAGTTATGAGCTCTGGGGCCAACGTCCTGACTTTC. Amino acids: CASSLPPVMSSGANVLTF. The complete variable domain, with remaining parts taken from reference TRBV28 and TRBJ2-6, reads DVKVTQSSRYLVKRTGEKVFLECVQDMDHENMFWYRQDPGLGLRLIYFSYDVKMKEKGDIPEGYSVSREKKERFSLILESASTNQTSMYLCASSLPPVMSSGANVLTFGAGSRLTVL.

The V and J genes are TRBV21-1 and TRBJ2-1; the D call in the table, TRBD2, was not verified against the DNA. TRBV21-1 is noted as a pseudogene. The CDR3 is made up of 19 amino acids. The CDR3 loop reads CASSQNWASGKSRSNEQFF. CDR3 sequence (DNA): TGTGCCAGCAGTCAAAACTGGGCTAGCGGGAAGAGTCGGTCGAATGAGCAGTTCTTC.

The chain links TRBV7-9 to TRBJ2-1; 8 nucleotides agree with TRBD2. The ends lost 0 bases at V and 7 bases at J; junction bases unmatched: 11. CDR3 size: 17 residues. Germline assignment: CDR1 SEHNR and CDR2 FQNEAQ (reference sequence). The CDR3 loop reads CASSLAGGGPPPNEQFF. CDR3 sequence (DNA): TGTGCCAGCAGCTTAGCCGGCGGGGGGCCCCCTCCTAATGAGCAGTTCTTC.

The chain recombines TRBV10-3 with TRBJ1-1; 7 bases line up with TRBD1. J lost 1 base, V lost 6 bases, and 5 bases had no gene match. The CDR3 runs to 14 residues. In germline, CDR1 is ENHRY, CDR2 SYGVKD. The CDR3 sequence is CAIRGDSENTEAFF. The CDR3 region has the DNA TGTGCCATCAGAGGGGACAGCGAGAACACTGAAGCTTTCTTT.

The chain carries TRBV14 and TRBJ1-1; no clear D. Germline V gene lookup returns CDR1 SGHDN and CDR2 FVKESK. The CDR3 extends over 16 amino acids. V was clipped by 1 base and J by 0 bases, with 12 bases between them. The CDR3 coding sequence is TGTGCCAGCAGCCAAGGGGGTAAGAAGCTGAACACTGAAGCTTTCTTT. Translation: CASSQGGKKLNTEAFF.